The rows below give T cell receptor beta chains drawn from one sample of a study of blood T cell repertoires in COVID-19. Generated by immunoSEQ multiplex PCR, the TCRdb table keeps only in-frame clones and is missing some. Here the sample spans 250,000 to 400,000 clones, around 87% being singletons. Source material: PBMCs or T cells enriched from blood (not recorded which). The receptors were sampled from a woman aged 25 to 39 who had recovered from COVID-19. Both conserved end residues are part of each CDR3. The D gene is left open where the match is weak. Clone size is shown for a subset of rows, as once, few, many or a class of expanded clone.

d_call cdr3_length j_call v_call clone_size cdr3_aa cdr3_nt
TRBD1 16 TRBJ1-4 TRBV4-1 NA CASSQNPGQENEKLFF TGCGCCAGCAGTCAAAACCCGGGACAGGAGAATGAAAAACTGTTTTTT
TRBD1 16 TRBJ1-1 TRBV5-1 NA CASSFEFRDRDTEAFF TGCGCCAGCAGCTTTGAATTCCGGGACAGGGACACTGAAGCTTTCTTT
NA 12 TRBJ1-4 TRBV12-3/TRBV12-4 NA CASSWGPLKLFF TGTGCCAGCAGTTGGGGCCCTCTGAAACTGTTTTTT
TRBD1 16 TRBJ2-1 TRBV10-3 NA CAIRTQGQGKGDEQFF TGTGCCATCAGGACACAAGGACAGGGGAAGGGCGATGAGCAGTTCTTC
NA 15 TRBJ1-3 TRBV18 NA CASSPGQSSGNTIYF TGTGCCAGCTCACCAGGACAAAGCTCTGGAAACACCATATATTTT
NA 15 TRBJ2-3 TRBV6-1 NA CASSELMASTDTQYF TGTGCCAGCAGTGAGCTTATGGCAAGCACAGATACGCAGTATTTT
NA 13 TRBJ1-3 TRBV6-5 NA CASRPQASGTIYF TGTGCCAGCAGACCACAGGCGAGTGGCACCATATATTTT
TRBD1 14 TRBJ1-4 TRBV5-8 once CASSPGTGGEKLFF TGTGCCAGCAGTCCCGGGACAGGGGGAGAAAAACTGTTTTTT
TRBD1 14 TRBJ1-6 TRBV30 NA CAWSLGTGNSPLHF TGTGCCTGGAGTCTGGGGACAGGGAATTCACCCCTCCACTTT
NA 15 TRBJ2-5 TRBV19 NA CASSIWRDSKETQYF TGTGCCAGTAGTATTTGGAGGGACAGCAAAGAGACCCAGTACTTC
TRBD2 17 TRBJ2-1 TRBV19 NA CASSTGLAGGLGNEQFF TGTGCCAGTAGTACGGGACTAGCGGGGGGATTGGGAAATGAGCAGTTCTTC
TRBD2 14 TRBJ2-1 TRBV9 once CASSSGGPYNEQFF TGTGCCAGCAGCTCGGGGGGGCCTTACAATGAGCAGTTCTTC
NA 14 TRBJ2-2 TRBV5-5 NA CASSPEWATGELFF TGTGCCAGCAGCCCTGAGTGGGCGACCGGGGAGCTGTTTTTT
NA 14 TRBJ2-7 TRBV7-9 NA CASSSNNSPYEQYF TGTGCCAGCAGCTCAAACAACAGCCCCTACGAGCAGTACTTC